This TCR beta chain stems from a study of T cells in Graves' hyperthyroidism and ophthalmopathy. Germline CDR1 SGHRS, CDR2 YFSETQ. The CDR3 sequence is 14 residues long. V shed 6 bases and J shed 0 bases, with 13 bases lying between them. Points from the study as a whole: Progression to ophthalmopathy was predicted a median of approximately seven months early.

Amplified regions were TCR beta CDR3 sequences from RNA transcripts. A first-round RT-PCR of the TCR CDR3 used the HTBI primer set. TCRdb passed the multiplex PCR reads through MiXCR, listing each CDR3 protein once. Among approximately 400,000 distinct CDR3 sequences listed, about a sixth were seen once. This clonotype was counted at least ten times. Its target is not known. Clinical symptoms, serum thyroxine and TRAb, thyroid ultrasound and orbital computed tomography together formed the diagnostic basis. Preceding any ophthalmopathy symptoms, the blood sample dates from first hyperthyroidism diagnosis. 8.5 to 10 ml of fresh peripheral blood supplied the PBMCs.

The TCR originated in a young woman with Graves' hyperthyroidism that later progressed to Graves' ophthalmopathy. The rearrangement links TRBV5-1 to TRBJ2-7, with unresolved D. Material for sequencing was blood. The CDR3 sequence is CASTRPGSSYEQYF. In DNA form, the CDR3 reads TGCGCCAGCACACGCCCCGGTAGCTCCTACGAGCAGTACTTC.